This T cell receptor (beta chain) derives from a study of T cell repertoires in cytomegalovirus infection (dated by TCRdb to 2018 to 2020). Context from the whole study: The HLA type of each donor mattered for the analysis, because public TCR beta signatures pointed to carriage of CMV infection along with the matching HLA type. On the study overall, not on this receptor specifically: In both this cohort and an independent approximately 350-donor cohort, the cumulative frequency of public TCR beta family members distinguished carriers of CMV infection plus the relevant HLA type. The ex vivo response was dominated by HLA-C-restricted CMV-specific TCR beta clonotypes, which also provided the single most frequent clonotype in two of eight donors.

Trimming accounts for 7 bases at V and 7 bases at J, while the number of junction bases matched to no gene is 3. The CDR3 goes from the cysteine to the phenylalanine over 13 residues. The retained sequence is limited to the CDR3, 39 bases, with the frame set at the first base. With respect to this clonotype: What this receptor recognizes is not known. Base qualities are missing; no much larger clone stands one base away.

Sequenced on an Illumina HiSeq 1500. TCRdb applied fastp at Q25 and MiXCR to the public reads, then kept only in-frame beta chains. One record per CDR3 amino acid sequence lists the most common genes and DNA. The sample includes around 170,000 distinct CDR3 sequences, with under 20% observed a single time. Together, the top ten hold roughly a sixth of the sample. In this chain, TRBV12-3 or TRBV12-4 is recombined with TRBJ1-5; 11 bases in the junction line up with TRBD1. The sequence derives from a human donor in good health (CMV status not recorded). Some clones in this sample may be carry-over from other donors' samples. Sequenced: CD8+ T cells from PBMCs. CDR3 sequence: CASKDRGRQPQHF. The base sequence is TGTGCCAGCAAGGACAGGGGGCGACAGCCCCAGCATTTT.